The rows below give T cell receptor beta chains drawn from one sample of a study of T cell repertoires in cytomegalovirus infection. MiXCR, run by TCRdb on the reads, gives a single entry per CDR3 protein. The sample has about 490,000 distinct CDR3 sequences; about 10% are singletons. The sequenced sample consisted of PBMCs. The origin of the receptors is a human donor in good health (CMV status not recorded). Some clones in this sample may be carry-over from other donors' samples. Each CDR3 is given with its conserved first and last residue. The order of the fields is J gene, V gene, CDR3 protein.

TRBJ1-6 TRBV12-3/TRBV12-4 CASIPGDRNSPLHF
TRBJ2-3 TRBV7-3 CASSSEGGTDTQYF
TRBJ1-2 TRBV7-8 CASTPGAYVGLSGYTF
TRBJ1-1 TRBV5-1 CASSVGGQFEAFF
TRBJ1-1 TRBV7-9 CASSLQRGTEAFF
TRBJ1-2 TRBV6-5 CASSYSSLSSGYTF
TRBJ2-1 TRBV6-1 CASSGTSGGAPYNEQFF
TRBJ2-5 TRBV5-6 CASSKQRAGSRETQYF
TRBJ2-1 TRBV20-1 CSSERRRTSAEQFF
TRBJ2-7 TRBV5-1 CASSSGLAGGVEQYF
TRBJ1-1 TRBV9 CASSEGTTEAFF
TRBJ2-5 TRBV18 CASSPGTGNQETQYF
TRBJ2-6 TRBV10-3 CAISAQSGTAYSGANVLTF
TRBJ2-7 TRBV20-1 CSALQGSHEQYF
TRBJ2-5 TRBV7-8 CASSTRDRLETQYF
TRBJ1-2 TRBV6-6 CASSYSGVLSYGYTF
TRBJ1-3 TRBV7-6 CASSLKGSGNTMYF
TRBJ2-7 TRBV27 CASSLASGGLFSYEQYF
TRBJ1-1 TRBV28 CASSLTTGGPSEAFF
TRBJ1-2 TRBV7-2 CASSQIGGGRYGYTF
TRBJ1-4 TRBV18 CASSHLRDEKLFF
TRBJ2-3 TRBV6-1 CASSELRDRGPDTQYF
TRBJ2-1 TRBV7-9 CASSPRQGASYNEQFF
TRBJ2-2 TRBV11-2 CASSLGRVGELFF
TRBJ2-3 TRBV2 CASSGTSDPTDTQYF
TRBJ1-1 TRBV19 CASSTTWEGNTEAFF
TRBJ1-6 TRBV18 CASSTQGQGMIDSPLHF
TRBJ1-1 TRBV29-1 CSVGLLTVNTEAFF
TRBJ2-7 TRBV20-1 CSAPGTGREQYF
TRBJ2-1 TRBV7-9 CASSLAPGGVRKFF
TRBJ2-6 TRBV7-9 CASGTPSGANVLTF
TRBJ2-3 TRBV19 CASSIVWGSATDTQYF
TRBJ1-5 TRBV6-6 CASPTDTQHF
TRBJ1-1 TRBV5-6 CASSGDVGQPNTEAFF
TRBJ2-3 TRBV27 CASSNLFGAGGTDTQYF
TRBJ1-2 TRBV7-2 CASNDRDYGYTF
TRBJ2-1 TRBV7-9 CASSVGTGSAGEQFF
TRBJ2-7 TRBV27 CASSLRRQGHEQYF
TRBJ2-3 TRBV7-9 CASSLGGGFTDTQYF
TRBJ2-4 TRBV11-1 CASSFGTAENIQYF
TRBJ1-6 TRBV3-1 CASSQEGNSPLHF
TRBJ2-2 TRBV5-6 CASSSLRTRSTGELFF
TRBJ2-7 TRBV20-1 CSARASPGFYEQYF
TRBJ1-2 TRBV7-9 CASSLAGQFPNYGYTF
TRBJ1-6 TRBV6-2/TRBV6-3 CASTRGTGFNSPLHF
TRBJ2-2 TRBV19 CASKAGSNANTGELFF
TRBJ2-7 TRBV7-2 CASSPRGGGEQYF
TRBJ1-1 TRBV7-9 CASSLADLAPEAFF
TRBJ1-2 TRBV10-3 CAIREGQLYGYTF
TRBJ1-2 TRBV7-9 CASSPTRDRNYGYTF
TRBJ2-7 TRBV2 CASMREQRYEQYF
TRBJ2-7 TRBV18 CASSPSGRAHEQYF
TRBJ1-2 TRBV20-1 CSARGAGTGINYGYTF
TRBJ2-3 TRBV9 CASSTEGPSTDTQYF
TRBJ2-1 TRBV28 CASSGGQAGARDEQFF
TRBJ2-2 TRBV4-1 CASSQEKAVITGELFF
TRBJ1-2 TRBV12-3/TRBV12-4 CASRPRQGERYYGYTF